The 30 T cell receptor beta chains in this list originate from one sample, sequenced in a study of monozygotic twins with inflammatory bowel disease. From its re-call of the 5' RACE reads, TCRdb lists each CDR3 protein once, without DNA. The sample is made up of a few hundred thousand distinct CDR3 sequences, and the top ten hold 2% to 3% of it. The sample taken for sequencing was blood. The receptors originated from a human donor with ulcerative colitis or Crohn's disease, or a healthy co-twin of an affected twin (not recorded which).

The CDR3 here is CASSLEESYEQYF. V and J are TRBV5-1 and TRBJ2-7. The V gene's germline CDR1 is SGHRS and CDR2 YFSETQ. The CDR3 runs to 13 residues.

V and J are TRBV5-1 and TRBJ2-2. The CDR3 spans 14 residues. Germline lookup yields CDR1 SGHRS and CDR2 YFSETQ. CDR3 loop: CASSTARNTGELFF.

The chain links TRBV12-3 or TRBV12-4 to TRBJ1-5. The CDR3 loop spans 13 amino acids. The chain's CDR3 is CASRKVGNQPQHF.

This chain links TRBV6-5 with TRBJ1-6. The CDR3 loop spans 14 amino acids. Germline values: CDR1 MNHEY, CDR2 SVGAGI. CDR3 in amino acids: CASSYTRYNSPLHF.

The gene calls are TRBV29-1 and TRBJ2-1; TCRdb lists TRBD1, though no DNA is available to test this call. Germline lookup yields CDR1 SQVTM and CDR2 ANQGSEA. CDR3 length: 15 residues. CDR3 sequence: CSLKRLDRGYNEQFF.

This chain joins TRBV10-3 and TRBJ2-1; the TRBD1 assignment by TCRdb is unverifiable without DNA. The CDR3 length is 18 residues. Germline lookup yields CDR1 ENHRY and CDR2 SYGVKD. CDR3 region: CAISEFRTGTYAYNEQFF.

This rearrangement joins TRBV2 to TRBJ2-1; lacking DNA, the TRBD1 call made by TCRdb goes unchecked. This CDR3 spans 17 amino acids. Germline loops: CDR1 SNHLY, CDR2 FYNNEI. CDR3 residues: CASTPIGTGPSYNEQFF.

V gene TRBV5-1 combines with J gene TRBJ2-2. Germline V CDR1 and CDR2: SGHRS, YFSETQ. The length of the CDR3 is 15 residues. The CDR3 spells CASSNNGANTGELFF.

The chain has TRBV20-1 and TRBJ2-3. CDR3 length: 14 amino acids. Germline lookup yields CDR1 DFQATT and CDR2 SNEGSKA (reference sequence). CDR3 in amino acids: CSARVGASTDTQYF.

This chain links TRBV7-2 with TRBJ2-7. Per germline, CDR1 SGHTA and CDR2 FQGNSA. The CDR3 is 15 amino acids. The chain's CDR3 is CASSELASISYEQYF.

CDR3 region: CASSIVDRVRTEAFF. This chain joins TRBV19 and TRBJ1-1; TCRdb indicates TRBD1, and absent DNA this call remains unverified. The CDR3 is made up of 15 amino acids. Germline V CDR1 and CDR2: LNHDA, SQIVND (reference sequence).

CDR3 sequence: CSAEGGSSCEQYF. The chain uses TRBV29-1 and TRBJ2-7; TCRdb returns TRBD1, unconfirmable since there is no DNA. The germline CDR1 and CDR2 sequences are SQVTM and ANQGSEA. The CDR3 sequence is 13 residues long.

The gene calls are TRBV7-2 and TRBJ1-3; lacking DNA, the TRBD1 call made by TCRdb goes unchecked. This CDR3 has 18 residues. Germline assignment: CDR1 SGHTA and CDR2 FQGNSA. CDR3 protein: CASSLAHGGGTPGNTIYF.

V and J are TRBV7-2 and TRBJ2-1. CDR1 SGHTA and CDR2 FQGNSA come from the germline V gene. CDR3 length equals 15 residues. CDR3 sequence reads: CASSLVENSYNEQFF.

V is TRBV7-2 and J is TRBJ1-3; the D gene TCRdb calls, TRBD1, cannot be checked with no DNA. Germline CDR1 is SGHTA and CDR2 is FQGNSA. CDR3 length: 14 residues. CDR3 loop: CASSPPDSGNTIYF.

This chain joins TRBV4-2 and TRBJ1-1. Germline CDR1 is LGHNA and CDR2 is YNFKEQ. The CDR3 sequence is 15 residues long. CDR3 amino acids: CASSQDFREVTEAFF.

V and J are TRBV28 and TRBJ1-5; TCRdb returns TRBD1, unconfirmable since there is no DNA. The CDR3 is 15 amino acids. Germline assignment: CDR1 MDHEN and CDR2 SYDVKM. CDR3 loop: CASSEGQGYRQPQHF.

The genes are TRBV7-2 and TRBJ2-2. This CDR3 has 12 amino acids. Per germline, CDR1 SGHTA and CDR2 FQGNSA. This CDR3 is CASSPLVGELFF.

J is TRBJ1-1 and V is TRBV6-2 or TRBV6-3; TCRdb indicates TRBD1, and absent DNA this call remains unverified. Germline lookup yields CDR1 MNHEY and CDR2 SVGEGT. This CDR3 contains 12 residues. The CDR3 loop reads CASRRDRAKAFF.

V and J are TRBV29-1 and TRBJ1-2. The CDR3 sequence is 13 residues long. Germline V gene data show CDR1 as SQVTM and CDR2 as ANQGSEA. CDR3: CSVQGPLSYGYTF.

CDR3 sequence: CASSPSGTPSYEQYF. The chain links TRBV18 to TRBJ2-7; the TCRdb D gene call, TRBD2, has no DNA to confirm it. Germline CDR1 KGHSH, CDR2 LQKENI. The CDR3 has 15 amino acids. The full variable domain, with the rest looked up from reference TRBV18 and TRBJ2-7, is NAGVMQNPRHLVRRRGQEARLRCSPMKGHSHVYWYRQLPEEGLKFMVYLQKENIIDESGMPKERFSAEFPKEGPSILRIQQVVRGDSAAYFCASSPSGTPSYEQYFGPGTRLTVT.

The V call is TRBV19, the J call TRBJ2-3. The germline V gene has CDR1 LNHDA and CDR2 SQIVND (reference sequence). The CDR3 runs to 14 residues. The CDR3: CASSIGAQGDTQYF.

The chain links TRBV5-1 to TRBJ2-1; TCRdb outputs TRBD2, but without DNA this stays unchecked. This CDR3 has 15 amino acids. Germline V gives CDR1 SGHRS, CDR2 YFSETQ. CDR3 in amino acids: CASSPEGTSAGEQFF.

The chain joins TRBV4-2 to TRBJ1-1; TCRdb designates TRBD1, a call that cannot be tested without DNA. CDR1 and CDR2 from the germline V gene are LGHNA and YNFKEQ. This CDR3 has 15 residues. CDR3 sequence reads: CASSQRGQGRTEAFF.

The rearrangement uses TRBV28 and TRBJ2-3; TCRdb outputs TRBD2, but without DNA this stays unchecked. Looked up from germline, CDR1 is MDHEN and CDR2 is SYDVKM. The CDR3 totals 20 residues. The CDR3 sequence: CASSFSRYRALHGGTDTQYF. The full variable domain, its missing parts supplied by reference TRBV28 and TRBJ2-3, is DVKVTQSSRYLVKRTGEKVFLECVQDMDHENMFWYRQDPGLGLRLIYFSYDVKMKEKGDIPEGYSVSREKKERFSLILESASTNQTSMYLCASSFSRYRALHGGTDTQYFGPGTRLTVL.

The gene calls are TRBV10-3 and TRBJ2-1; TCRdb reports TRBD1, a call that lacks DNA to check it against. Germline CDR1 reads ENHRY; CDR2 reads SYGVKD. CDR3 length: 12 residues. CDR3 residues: CATRIRGNEQFF.

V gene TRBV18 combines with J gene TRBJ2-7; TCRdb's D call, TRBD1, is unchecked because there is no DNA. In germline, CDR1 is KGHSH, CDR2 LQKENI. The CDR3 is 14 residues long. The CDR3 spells CASSPRAGDAEQYF.

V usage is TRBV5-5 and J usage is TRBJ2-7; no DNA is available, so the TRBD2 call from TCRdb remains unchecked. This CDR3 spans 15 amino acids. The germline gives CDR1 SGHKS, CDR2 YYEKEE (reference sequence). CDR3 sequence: CASSLSGPSSYEQYF.

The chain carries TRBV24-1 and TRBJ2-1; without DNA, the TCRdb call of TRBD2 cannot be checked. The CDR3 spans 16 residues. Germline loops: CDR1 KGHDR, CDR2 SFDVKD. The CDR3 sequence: CATSPRLAGGTDEQFF.

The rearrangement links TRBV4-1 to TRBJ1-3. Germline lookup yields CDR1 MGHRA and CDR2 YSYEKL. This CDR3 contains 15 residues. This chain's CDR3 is CASSQAVSSGNTIYF.